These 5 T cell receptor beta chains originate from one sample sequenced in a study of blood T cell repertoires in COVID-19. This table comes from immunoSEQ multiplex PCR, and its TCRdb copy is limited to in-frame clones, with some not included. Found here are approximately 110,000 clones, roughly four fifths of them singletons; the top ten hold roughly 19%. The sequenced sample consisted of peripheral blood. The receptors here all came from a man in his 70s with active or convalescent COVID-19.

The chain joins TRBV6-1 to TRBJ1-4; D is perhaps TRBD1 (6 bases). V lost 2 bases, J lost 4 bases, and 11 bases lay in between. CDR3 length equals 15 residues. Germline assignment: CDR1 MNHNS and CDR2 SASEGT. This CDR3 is CASSELTGFNEKLFF. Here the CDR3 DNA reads TGTGCCAGCAGTGAACTGACAGGTTTTAATGAAAAACTGTTTTTT.

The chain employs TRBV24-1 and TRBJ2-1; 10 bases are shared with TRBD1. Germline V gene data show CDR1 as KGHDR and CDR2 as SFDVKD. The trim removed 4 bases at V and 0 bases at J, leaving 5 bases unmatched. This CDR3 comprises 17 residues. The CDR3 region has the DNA TGTGCCACCAGTGAGGGGGACAGGGGTCTCTCCTACAATGAGCAGTTCTTC. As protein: CATSEGDRGLSYNEQFF.

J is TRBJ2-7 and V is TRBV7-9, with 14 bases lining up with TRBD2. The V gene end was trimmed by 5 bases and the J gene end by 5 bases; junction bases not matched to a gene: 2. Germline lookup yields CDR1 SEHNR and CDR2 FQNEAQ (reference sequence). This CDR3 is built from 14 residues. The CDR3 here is CASSKGLAGDEQYF. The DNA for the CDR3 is TGTGCCAGCAGCAAGGGACTAGCGGGAGACGAGCAGTACTTC.

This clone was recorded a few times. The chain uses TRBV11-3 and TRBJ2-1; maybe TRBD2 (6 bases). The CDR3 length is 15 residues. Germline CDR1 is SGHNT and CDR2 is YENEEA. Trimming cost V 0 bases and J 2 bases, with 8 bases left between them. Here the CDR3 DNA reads TGTGCCAGCAGCTTAGACGGGACTCCCTACAATGAGCAGTTCTTC. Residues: CASSLDGTPYNEQFF. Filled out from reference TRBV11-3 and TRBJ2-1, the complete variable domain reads EAGVVQSPRYKIIEKKQPVAFWCNPISGHNTLYWYLQNLGQGPELLIRYENEEAVDDSQLPKDRFSAERLKGVDSTLKIQPAELGDSAVYLCASSLDGTPYNEQFFGPGTRLTVL.

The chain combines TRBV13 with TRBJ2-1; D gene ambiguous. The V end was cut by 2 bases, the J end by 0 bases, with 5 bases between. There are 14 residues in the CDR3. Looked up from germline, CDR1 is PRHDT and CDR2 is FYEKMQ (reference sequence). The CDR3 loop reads CASSLMSSYNEQFF. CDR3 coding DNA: TGTGCCAGCAGCTTAATGAGCTCCTACAATGAGCAGTTCTTC.